The next 9 T cell receptor beta chains were all read from a single sample in a study of memory CD4+ T cells and cytomegalovirus serostatus. Produced via immunoSEQ multiplex PCR; TCRdb's table is partial and in-frame only. The table lists 85,000 to 100,000 clones, over 70% of them singletons, with less than 4.5% in the top ten. Single viable CD3+CD4+CD8-CD45RO+ cells were sorted as the memory CD4+ T cells. Sequences were obtained from memory CD4+ T cells from blood. Receptors originate from an adult in good health and CMV-seropositive.

This chain links TRBV4-2 with TRBJ2-3; either TRBD1 or TRBD2 may supply D (6 bases each). Trimming removed 0 bases from V and 3 bases from J, with 13 bases in between. Germline V CDR1 and CDR2: LGHNA, YNFKEQ. The CDR3 covers 16 residues. DNA of the CDR3: TGTGCCAGCAGCCAAGAAGGGGGGCAGGGGACAGATACGCAGTATTTT. Residues: CASSQEGGQGTDTQYF.

The rearrangement links TRBV28 to TRBJ2-7; 9 bases are a match to TRBD2. The CDR3 is made up of 14 amino acids. Germline V CDR1 and CDR2: MDHEN, SYDVKM. V was clipped by 5 bases and J by 7 bases; unmatched bases: 9. CDR3 region: CASSPIAGEGEQYF. CDR3 in DNA: TGTGCCAGCAGTCCCATAGCGGGGGAGGGTGAGCAGTACTTC.

J is TRBJ2-5 and V is TRBV6-4, with D perhaps being TRBD1 or TRBD2 (5 bases each). Germline CDR1 MRHNA, CDR2 SNTAGT. This CDR3 comprises 15 residues. Trimming pared 0 bases from V and 3 bases from J, leaving 11 bases between. The CDR3 DNA sequence: TGTGCCAGCAGTGACTCGGGACGGCTGAAAGAGACCCAGTACTTC. This gives the protein CASSDSGRLKETQYF.

V and J are TRBV19 and TRBJ1-5; the D gene is possibly TRBD1 (5 bases). V was clipped by 4 bases and J by 3 bases, with 10 bases between them. This CDR3 comprises 14 residues. CDR1 is LNHDA and CDR2 is SQIVND in the germline V gene (reference sequence). The CDR3, as DNA: TGTGCCAGTAGTACCGACAGCCTCAATCAGCCCCAGCATTTT. Translated: CASSTDSLNQPQHF.

Only one count was recorded for this clone. The V call is TRBV2, the J call TRBJ2-7, with a possible D match to TRBD1 (6 bases). V lost 1 base and J 8 bases, leaving 18 bases between the germline ends. Germline CDR1 SNHLY, CDR2 FYNNEI. This CDR3 comprises 15 residues. CDR3 sequence reads: CASSEGAGAYGQQYF. The DNA of the CDR3 is TGTGCCAGCAGTGAAGGGGCAGGGGCCTATGGTCAGCAGTACTTC.

The V gene is TRBV29-1, the J gene TRBJ2-1, with 8 nucleotides matching TRBD1. The CDR3 runs 14 residues. Germline V CDR1 and CDR2: SQVTM, ANQGSEA. Trimming removed 3 bases from V and 9 bases from J; junction bases left unmatched: 10. In DNA, the CDR3 is TGCAGCGTTGATTGGACAGGGATAAGAGGTGAGCAGTTCTTC. This encodes CSVDWTGIRGEQFF.

This chain joins TRBV19 and TRBJ2-3; 11 bases agree with TRBD2. Germline CDR1 is LNHDA and CDR2 is SQIVND (reference sequence). V gave up 3 bases and J gave up 4 bases; unmatched junction bases: 6. CDR3 length equals 16 residues. In nucleotides, the CDR3 is TGTGCCAGTAGTATTACTAGCGGGAGTGGGGCAGATACGCAGTATTTT. This gives the protein CASSITSGSGADTQYF.

This clone was found once. The gene calls are TRBV5-1 and TRBJ2-3; D is possibly TRBD1 (6 bases). CDR3 length: 14 residues. Trimming pared 4 bases from V and 1 base from J, leaving 10 bases between. The germline V gene has CDR1 SGHRS and CDR2 YFSETQ. Here the CDR3 reads CASSTGMGTDTQYF. In nucleotides, the CDR3 is TGCGCCAGCAGCACAGGGATGGGCACAGATACGCAGTATTTT.

This chain links TRBV5-1 with TRBJ2-3; 10 bases align to TRBD2. The CDR3 is made up of 16 amino acids. V gave up 0 bases and J gave up 1 base; unmatched junction bases: 2. Germline CDR1 and CDR2: SGHRS and YFSETQ. The CDR3 region is CASSLGGTSGTDTQYF. CDR3 nucleotides: TGCGCCAGCAGCTTGGGAGGGACTAGCGGCACAGATACGCAGTATTTT.